This TCR beta chain was captured in a study of cytomegalovirus exposure and HLA in healthy donors. Study observations and caveats: The study listed 164 cytomegalovirus-associated TCR beta chains. The authors later found TCR association rates varying by HLA locus, with DRB1 most and HLA-C fewest. A likely sequencing artifact accounted for one observed cluster of highly shared sequence variants.

Amplification used 60 Vbeta primers and 13 Jbeta primers. TCRdb keeps only in-frame clones here, not all; method: immunoSEQ multiplex PCR. The sample yields roughly 150,000 clones, roughly 77% seen once. Trimming stripped 7 bases from V and 0 bases from J, with 16 bases between. CDR3 length: 14 amino acids. Germline V gives CDR1 SQVTM, CDR2 ANQGSEA. Turning to this clone: Its antigen is not identified.

This chain uses TRBV29-1 with TRBJ2-7; D remains unclear. The receptor was isolated from a man between 18 and 29 years old in good health and CMV-seropositive. Sequenced sample: PBMCs. The CDR3 reads CSAAQDTHSYEQYF. The CDR3 DNA is TGCAGCGCCGCCCAAGACACTCACTCCTACGAGCAGTACTTC.